Many counts were recorded for the clone carrying this T cell receptor beta chain. What it binds is not known. The data stem from a study of Graves' ophthalmopathy and Graves' hyperthyroidism. Whole-study results and caveats: Sensitivity of around 85% and specificity of around 76% were achieved when a 13-signature model separated ophthalmopathy from stable hyperthyroidism.

The germline V gene encodes CDR1 SGHRS and CDR2 YFSETQ. This CDR3 comprises 14 residues. V lost 4 bases to trimming and J lost 4 bases, with 14 bases between them. Amplification of the TCR beta CDR3 regions used RNA transcripts (as template). After a first-round RT-PCR with HTBI primers, a second-round multiplex PCR was run. TCRdb analysed the multiplex PCR reads with MiXCR anew, one entry per CDR3 protein. The table lists almost 750,000 distinct CDR3 sequences, about 44% of them singletons. Patients were left out if they had other autoimmune diseases, uncontrolled infections, pregnancy or lactation. What supplied the PBMCs was about 9.8 ml of fresh peripheral blood.

The receptor's source is an adult man with Graves' ophthalmopathy. Source material: peripheral blood. The chain employs TRBV5-1 and TRBJ1-1; a possible D gene is TRBD1 (5 bases). CDR3 nucleotides: TGCGCCAGCAGCCTCGATGGGGCCGGCACTGAAGCTTTCTTT. It translates to CASSLDGAGTEAFF.